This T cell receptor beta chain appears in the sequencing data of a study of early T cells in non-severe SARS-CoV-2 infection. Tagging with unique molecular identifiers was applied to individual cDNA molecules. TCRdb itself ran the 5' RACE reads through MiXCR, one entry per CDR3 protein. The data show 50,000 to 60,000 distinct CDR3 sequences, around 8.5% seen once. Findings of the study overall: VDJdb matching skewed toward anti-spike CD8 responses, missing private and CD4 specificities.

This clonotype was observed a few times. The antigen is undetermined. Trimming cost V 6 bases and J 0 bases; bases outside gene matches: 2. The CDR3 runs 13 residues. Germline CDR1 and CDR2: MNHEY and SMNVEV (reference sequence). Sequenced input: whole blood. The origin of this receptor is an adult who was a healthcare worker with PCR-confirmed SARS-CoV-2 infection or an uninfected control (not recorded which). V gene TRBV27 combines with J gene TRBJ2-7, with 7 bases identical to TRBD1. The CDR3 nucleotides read TGTGCCAGCAGCTGGGACAGCTCCTACGAGCAGTACTTC. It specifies CASSWDSSYEQYF.